This T cell receptor beta chain was identified during a study of OX40 agonist ivuxolimab in advanced cancers. Study-wide background: Each patient was given ivuxolimab into a vein every 2 weeks, at 0.01 to 10 mg/kg.

Using immunoSEQ multiplex PCR, the repertoire was profiled, and TCRdb retains in-frame clones only, with some absent. The table shows about 77,000 clones, with roughly 91% occurring only once. The CDR3 totals 14 residues. The V and J ends lost 5 bases and 2 bases, in that order; junction bases with no gene match: 3. Germline V CDR1 and CDR2: SEHNR, FQNEAQ (reference sequence). Sequenced material: CD4+ or CD8+ T cells sorted from blood, taken in a trial of the OX40 agonist ivuxolimab. This clonotype was sampled from an adult with an advanced solid tumor such as melanoma, head and neck, liver or kidney cancer. V usage is TRBV7-9 and J usage is TRBJ2-3, with 8 bases matching TRBD1. In nucleotides, the CDR3 is TGTGCCAGCAGCGCGGACAGGGTCACAGATACGCAGTATTTT. Protein product: CASSADRVTDTQYF.